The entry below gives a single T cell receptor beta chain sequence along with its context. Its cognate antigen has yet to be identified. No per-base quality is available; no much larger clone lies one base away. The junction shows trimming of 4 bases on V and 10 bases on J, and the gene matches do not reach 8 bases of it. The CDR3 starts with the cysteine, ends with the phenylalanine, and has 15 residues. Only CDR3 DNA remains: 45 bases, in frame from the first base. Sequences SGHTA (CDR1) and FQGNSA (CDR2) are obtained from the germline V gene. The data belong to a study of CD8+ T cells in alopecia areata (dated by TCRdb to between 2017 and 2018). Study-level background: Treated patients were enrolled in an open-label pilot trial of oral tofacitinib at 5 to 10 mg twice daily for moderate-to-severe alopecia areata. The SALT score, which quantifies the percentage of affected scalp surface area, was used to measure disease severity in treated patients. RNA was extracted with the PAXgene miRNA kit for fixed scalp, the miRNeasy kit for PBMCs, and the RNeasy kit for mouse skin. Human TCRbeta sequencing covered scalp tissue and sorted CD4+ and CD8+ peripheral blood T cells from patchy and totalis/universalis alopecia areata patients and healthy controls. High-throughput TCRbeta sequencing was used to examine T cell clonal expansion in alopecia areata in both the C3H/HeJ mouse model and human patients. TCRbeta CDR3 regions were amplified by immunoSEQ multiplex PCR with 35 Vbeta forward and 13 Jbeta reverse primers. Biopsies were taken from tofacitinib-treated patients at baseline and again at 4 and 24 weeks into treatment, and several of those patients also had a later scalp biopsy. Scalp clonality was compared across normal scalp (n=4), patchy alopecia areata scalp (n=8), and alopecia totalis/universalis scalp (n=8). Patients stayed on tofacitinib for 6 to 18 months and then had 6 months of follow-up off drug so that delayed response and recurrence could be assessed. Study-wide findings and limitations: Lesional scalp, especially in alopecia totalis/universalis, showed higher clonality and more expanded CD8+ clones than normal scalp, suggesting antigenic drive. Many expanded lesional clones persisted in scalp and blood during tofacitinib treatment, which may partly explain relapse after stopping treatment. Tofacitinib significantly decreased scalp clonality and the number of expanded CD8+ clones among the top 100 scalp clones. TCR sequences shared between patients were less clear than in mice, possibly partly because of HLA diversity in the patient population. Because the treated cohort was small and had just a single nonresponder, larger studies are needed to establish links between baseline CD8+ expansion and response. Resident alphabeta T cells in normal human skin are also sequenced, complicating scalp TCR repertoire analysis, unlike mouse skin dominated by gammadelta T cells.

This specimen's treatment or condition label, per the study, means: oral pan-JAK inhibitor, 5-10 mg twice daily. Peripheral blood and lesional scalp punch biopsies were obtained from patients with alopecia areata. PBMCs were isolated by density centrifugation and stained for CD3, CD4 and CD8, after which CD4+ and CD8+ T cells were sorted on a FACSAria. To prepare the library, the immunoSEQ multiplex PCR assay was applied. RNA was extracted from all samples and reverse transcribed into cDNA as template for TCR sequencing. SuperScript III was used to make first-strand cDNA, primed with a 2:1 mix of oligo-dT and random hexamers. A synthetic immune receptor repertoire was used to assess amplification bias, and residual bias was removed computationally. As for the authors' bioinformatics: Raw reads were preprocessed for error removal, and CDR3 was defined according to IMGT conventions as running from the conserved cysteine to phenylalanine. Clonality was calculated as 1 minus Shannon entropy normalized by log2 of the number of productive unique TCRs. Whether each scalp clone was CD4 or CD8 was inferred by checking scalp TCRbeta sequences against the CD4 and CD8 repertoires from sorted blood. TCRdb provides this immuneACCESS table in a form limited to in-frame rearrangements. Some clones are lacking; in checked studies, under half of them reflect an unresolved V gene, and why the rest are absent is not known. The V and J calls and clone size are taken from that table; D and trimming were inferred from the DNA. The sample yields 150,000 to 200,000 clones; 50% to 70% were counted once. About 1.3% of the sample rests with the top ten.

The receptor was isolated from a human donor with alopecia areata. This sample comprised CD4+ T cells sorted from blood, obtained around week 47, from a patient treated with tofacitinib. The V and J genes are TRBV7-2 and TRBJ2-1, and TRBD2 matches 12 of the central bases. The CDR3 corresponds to CASSSWTSGAIEQFF. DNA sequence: TGTGCCAGCAGCTCCTGGACTAGCGGGGCTATCGAGCAGTTCTTC. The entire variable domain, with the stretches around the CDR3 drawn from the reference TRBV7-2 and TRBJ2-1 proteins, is GAGVSQSPSNKVTEKGKDVELRCDPISGHTALYWYRQSLGQGLEFLIYFQGNSAPDKSGLPSDRFSAERTGGSVSTLTIQRTQQEDSAVYLCASSSWTSGAIEQFFGPGTRLTVL.